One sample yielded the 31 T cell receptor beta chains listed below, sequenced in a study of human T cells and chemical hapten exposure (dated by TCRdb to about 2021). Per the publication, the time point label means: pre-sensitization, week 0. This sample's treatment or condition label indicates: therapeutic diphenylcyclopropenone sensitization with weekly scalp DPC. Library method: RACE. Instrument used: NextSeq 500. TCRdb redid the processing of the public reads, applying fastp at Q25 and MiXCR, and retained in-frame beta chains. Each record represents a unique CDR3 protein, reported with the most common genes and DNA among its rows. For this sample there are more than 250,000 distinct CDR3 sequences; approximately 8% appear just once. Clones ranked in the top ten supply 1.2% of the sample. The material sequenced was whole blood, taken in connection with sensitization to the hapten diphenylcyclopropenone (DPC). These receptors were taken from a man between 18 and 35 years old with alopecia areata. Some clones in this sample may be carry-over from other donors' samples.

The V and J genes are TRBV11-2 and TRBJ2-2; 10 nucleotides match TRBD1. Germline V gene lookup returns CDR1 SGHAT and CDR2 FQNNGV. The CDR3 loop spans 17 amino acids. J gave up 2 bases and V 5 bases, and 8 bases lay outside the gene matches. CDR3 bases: TGTGCCAGCAGCCTGCCCCGGGACAGGGGAAACACCGGGGAGCTGTTTTTT. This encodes CASSLPRDRGNTGELFF.

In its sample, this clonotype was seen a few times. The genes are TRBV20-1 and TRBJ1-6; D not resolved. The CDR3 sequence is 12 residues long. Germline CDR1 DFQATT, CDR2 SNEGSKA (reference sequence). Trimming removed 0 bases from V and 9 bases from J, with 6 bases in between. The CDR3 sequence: CSARDESSPLHF. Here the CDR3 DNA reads TGCAGTGCTAGAGATGAGAGTTCACCCCTCCACTTT.

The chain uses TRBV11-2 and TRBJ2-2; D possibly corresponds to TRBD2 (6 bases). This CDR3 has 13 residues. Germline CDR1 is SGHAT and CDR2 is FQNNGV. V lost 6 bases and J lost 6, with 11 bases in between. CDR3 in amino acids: CASSWRVSGELFF. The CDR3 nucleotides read TGTGCCAGCAGTTGGAGGGTGTCCGGGGAGCTGTTTTTT.

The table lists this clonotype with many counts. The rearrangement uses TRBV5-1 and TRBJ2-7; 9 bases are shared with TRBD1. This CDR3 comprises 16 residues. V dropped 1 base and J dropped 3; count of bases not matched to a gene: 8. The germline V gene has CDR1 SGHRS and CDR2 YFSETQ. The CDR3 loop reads CASSLFGTGYDYEQYF. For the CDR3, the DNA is TGCGCCAGCAGCTTGTTCGGGACAGGGTATGACTACGAGCAGTACTTC.

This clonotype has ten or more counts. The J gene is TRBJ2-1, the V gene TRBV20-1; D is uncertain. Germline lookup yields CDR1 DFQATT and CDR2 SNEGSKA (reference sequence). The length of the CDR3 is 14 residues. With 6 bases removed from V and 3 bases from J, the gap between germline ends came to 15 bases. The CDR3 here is CSASPLVLYNEQFF. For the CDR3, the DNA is TGCAGTGCAAGTCCCCTAGTTCTCTACAATGAGCAGTTCTTC.

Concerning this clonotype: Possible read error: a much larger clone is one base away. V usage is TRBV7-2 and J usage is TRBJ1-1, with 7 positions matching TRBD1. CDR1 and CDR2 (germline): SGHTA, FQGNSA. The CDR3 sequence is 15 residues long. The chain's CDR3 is CASNLADRVKTEAFF. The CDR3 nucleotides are TGTGCCAGCAACTTAGCCGACAGGGTGAAGACTGAAGCTTTCTTT.

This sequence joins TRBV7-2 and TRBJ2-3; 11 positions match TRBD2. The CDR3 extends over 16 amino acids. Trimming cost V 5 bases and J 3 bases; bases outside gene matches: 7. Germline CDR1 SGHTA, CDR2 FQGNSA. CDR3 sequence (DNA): TGTGCCAGCAGCCTACTAGCGGGGGATGGTACAGATACGCAGTATTTT. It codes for CASSLLAGDGTDTQYF. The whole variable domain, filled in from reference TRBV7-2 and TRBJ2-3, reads GAGVSQSPSNKVTEKGKDVELRCDPISGHTALYWYRQSLGQGLEFLIYFQGNSAPDKSGLPSDRFSAERTGGSVSTLTIQRTQQEDSAVYLCASSLLAGDGTDTQYFGPGTRLTVL.

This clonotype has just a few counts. The CDR3 region is CASSERANSNYGYTF. CDR3 bases: TGTGCCAGCAGTGAAAGGGCTAACAGCAACTATGGCTACACCTTC. V is TRBV6-1 and J is TRBJ1-2; unclear D gene. Trimming took off 2 bases at V and 2 bases at J, with 12 bases between the two ends. From germline, CDR1 is MNHNS and CDR2 SASEGT. The CDR3 sequence is 15 residues long.

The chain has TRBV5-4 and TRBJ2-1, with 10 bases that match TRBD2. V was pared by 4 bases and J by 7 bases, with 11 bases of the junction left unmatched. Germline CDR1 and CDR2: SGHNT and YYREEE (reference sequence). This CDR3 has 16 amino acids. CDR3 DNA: TGTGCCAGCAGCAAACTCCTAGCGGGGGAATGGAATGAGCAGTTCTTC. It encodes CASSKLLAGEWNEQFF.

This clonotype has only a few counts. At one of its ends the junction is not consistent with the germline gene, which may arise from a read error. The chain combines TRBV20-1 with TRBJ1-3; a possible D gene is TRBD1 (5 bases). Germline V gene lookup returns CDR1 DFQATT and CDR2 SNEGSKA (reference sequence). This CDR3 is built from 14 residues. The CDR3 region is CSARGGTFGSTIYF. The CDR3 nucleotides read TGCAGTGCTCGGGGGGGTACGTTTGGAAGCACCATATATTTT.

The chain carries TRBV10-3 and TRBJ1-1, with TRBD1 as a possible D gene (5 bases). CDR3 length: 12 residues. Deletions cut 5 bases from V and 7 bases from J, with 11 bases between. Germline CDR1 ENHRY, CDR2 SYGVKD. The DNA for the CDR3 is TGTGCCATCAGTAAGGACACTCGTGAAGCTTTCTTT. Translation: CAISKDTREAFF.

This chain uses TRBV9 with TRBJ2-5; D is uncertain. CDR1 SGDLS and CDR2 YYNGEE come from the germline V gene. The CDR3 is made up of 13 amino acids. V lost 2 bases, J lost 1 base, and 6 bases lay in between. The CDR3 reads CASSVKPQETQYF. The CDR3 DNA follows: TGTGCCAGCAGCGTTAAACCCCAAGAGACCCAGTACTTC.

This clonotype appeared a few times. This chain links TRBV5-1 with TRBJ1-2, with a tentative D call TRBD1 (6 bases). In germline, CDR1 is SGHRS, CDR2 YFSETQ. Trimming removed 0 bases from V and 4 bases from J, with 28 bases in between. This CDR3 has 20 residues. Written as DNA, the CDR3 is TGCGCCAGCAGCTTGGACGGCTCGACAGGCCGCCCTGTCCCGTTCTATGGCTACACCTTC. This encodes CASSLDGSTGRPVPFYGYTF.

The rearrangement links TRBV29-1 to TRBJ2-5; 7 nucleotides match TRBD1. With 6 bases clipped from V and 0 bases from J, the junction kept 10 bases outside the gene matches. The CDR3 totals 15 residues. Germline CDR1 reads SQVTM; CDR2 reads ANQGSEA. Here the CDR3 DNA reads TGCAGCGTAGAGCAGGGGGAAGCTAACCAAGAGACCCAGTACTTC. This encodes CSVEQGEANQETQYF.

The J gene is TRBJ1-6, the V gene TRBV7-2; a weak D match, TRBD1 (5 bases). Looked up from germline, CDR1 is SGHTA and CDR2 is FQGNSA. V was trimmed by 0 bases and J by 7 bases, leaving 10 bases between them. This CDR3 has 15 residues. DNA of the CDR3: TGTGCCAGCAGCTTAGCACAGGAGCTCAATTCACCCCTCCACTTT. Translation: CASSLAQELNSPLHF.

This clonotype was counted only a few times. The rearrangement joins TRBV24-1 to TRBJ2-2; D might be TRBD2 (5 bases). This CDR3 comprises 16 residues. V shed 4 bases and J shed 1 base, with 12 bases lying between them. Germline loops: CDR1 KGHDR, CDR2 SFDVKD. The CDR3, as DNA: TGTGCCACCAGTGACTCGGGGATATTGAACACCGGGGAGCTGTTTTTT. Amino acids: CATSDSGILNTGELFF.

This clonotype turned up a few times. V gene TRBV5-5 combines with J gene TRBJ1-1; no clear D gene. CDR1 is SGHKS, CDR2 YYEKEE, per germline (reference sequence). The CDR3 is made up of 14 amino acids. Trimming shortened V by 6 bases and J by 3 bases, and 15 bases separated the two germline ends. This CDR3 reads CASKHGFQYTEAFF. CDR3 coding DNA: TGTGCCAGCAAGCACGGGTTTCAGTACACTGAAGCTTTCTTT.

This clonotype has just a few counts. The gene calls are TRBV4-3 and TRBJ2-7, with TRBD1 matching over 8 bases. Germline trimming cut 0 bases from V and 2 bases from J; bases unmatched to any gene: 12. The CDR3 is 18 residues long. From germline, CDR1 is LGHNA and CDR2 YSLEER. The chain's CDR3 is CASSQDSRRDRNPYEQYF. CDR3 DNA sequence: TGCGCCAGCAGCCAAGATTCACGCCGGGACAGGAACCCCTACGAGCAGTACTTC.

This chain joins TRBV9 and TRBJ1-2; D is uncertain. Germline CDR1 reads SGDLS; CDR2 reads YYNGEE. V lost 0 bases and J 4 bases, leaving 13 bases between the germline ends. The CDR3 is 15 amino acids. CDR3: CASSVVGDAGYGYTF. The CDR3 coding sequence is TGTGCCAGCAGCGTAGTTGGGGATGCTGGCTATGGCTACACCTTC.

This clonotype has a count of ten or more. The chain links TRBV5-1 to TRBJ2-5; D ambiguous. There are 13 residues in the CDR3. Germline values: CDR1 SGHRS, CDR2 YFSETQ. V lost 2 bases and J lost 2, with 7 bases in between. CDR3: CASSLGEQETQYF. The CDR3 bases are TGCGCCAGCAGCTTAGGAGAACAAGAGACCCAGTACTTC.

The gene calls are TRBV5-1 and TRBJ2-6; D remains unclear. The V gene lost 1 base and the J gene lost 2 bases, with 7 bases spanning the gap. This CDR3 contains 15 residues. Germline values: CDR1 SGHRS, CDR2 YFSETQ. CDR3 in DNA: TGCGCCAGCAGCTTGTCGTCAGCTGGGGCCAACGTCCTGACTTTC. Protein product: CASSLSSAGANVLTF.

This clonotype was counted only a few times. CDR3 bases: TGCGCCAGCAGTGGGGACAGGGCTTTGGAAAAACTGTTTTTT. Protein product: CASSGDRALEKLFF. The rearrangement joins TRBV10-1 to TRBJ1-4; 9 nucleotides match TRBD1. The CDR3 spans 14 residues. Germline-derived CDR1 and CDR2 are WNHNN and SYGVQD (reference sequence). The trim removed 4 bases at V and 8 bases at J, leaving 5 bases unmatched.

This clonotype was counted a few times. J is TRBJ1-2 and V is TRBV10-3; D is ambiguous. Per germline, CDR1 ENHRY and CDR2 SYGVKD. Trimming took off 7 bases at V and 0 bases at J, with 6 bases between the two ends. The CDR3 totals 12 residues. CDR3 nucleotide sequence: TGTGCCATCACCGCAGCTAACTATGGCTACACCTTC. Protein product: CAITAANYGYTF.

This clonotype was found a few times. The CDR3 here is CSAAGGNTEAFF. The CDR3, as DNA: TGCAGCGCCGCAGGGGGAAACACTGAAGCTTTCTTT. The chain carries TRBV29-1 and TRBJ1-1; 7 bases agree with TRBD1. J gave up 2 bases and V 7 bases, and 4 bases lay outside the gene matches. The germline gives CDR1 SQVTM, CDR2 ANQGSEA. CDR3 size: 12 residues.

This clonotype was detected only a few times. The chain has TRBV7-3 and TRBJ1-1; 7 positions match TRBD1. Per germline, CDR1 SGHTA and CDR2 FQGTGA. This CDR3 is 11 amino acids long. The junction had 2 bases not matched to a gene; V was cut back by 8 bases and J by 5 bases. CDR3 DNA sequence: TGTGCCAGCGCAGGGGGTACTGAAGCTTTCTTT. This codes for CASAGGTEAFF.

The CDR3 sequence is CASSPGRLKETQYF. The DNA for the CDR3 is TGTGCCAGCAGCCCGGGACGGCTAAAAGAGACCCAGTACTTC. The rearrangement links TRBV7-2 to TRBJ2-5; perhaps D is TRBD1 or TRBD2 (5 bases each). This CDR3 has 14 residues. Per the germline V gene, CDR1 is SGHTA and CDR2 is FQGNSA. Trimming stripped 5 bases from V and 3 bases from J, with 13 bases between.

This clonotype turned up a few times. Written as DNA, the CDR3 is TGTGCCAGCAGACCTTATACAGGAAACACTGAAGCTTTCTTT. Translating it yields CASRPYTGNTEAFF. The chain couples TRBV11-1 to TRBJ1-1; possible D gene TRBD1, 5 bases. The CDR3 is 14 amino acids. Germline V gives CDR1 SGHAT, CDR2 FQDESV (reference sequence). The V and J ends lost 6 bases and 2 bases respectively, with 13 bases between them.

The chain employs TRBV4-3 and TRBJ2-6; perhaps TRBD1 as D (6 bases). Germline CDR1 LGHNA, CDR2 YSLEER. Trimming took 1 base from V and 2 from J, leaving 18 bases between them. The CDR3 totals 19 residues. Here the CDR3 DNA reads TGCGCCAGCAGCCAAGGTCCTCCGGGACAACTCACTGGGGCCAACGTCCTGACTTTC. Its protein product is CASSQGPPGQLTGANVLTF.

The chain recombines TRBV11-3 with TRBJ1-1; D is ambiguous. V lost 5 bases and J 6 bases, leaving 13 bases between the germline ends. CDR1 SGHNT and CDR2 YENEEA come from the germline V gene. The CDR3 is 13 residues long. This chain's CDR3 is CASSADGSSEAFF. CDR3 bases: TGTGCCAGCAGCGCGGACGGGTCCTCTGAAGCTTTCTTT.

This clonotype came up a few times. CDR3 region: CASSSGRSTDTQYF. DNA for the CDR3: TGCGCCAGCAGCTCCGGACGGAGCACAGATACGCAGTATTTT. The V and J genes are TRBV5-1 and TRBJ2-3, with D unclear. Germline lookup yields CDR1 SGHRS and CDR2 YFSETQ. This CDR3 has 14 amino acids. V was clipped by 3 bases and J by 0 bases, with 8 bases between them. The full variable domain, rest sourced from reference TRBV5-1 and TRBJ2-3, is KAGVTQTPRYLIKTRGQQVTLSCSPISGHRSVSWYQQTPGQGLQFLFEYFSETQRNKGNFPGRFSGRQFSNSRSEMNVSTLELGDSALYLCASSSGRSTDTQYFGPGTRLTVL.

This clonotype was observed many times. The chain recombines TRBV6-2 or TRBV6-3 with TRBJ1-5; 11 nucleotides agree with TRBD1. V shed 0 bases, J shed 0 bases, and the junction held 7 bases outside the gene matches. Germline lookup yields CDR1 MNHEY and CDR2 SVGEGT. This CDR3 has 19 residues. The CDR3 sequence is CASSYSIGTGGYSNQPQHF. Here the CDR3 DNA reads TGTGCCAGCAGTTACTCGATCGGGACAGGGGGATATAGCAATCAGCCCCAGCATTTT.